Each of the 30 T cell receptor beta chains below was sequenced from the same sample in a study of T cell repertoires and HLA-DP antigens. Clones were read by immunoSEQ multiplex PCR, and TCRdb kept only the in-frame ones, dropping some. The sample includes about 110,000 clones, 80% to 95% of them seen just once. Their antigens are not known. Sequencing was done on a sample of CD4+ T cells from PBMCs. Source of these receptors: a woman aged 18-29 years in good health and CMV-seronegative.

The gene calls are TRBV9 and TRBJ2-1; 8 bases map to TRBD2. CDR3 size: 15 residues. Trimming at V came to 5 bases and at J to 1 base, leaving 5 bases not matched to a gene. From germline, CDR1 is SGDLS and CDR2 YYNGEE. This CDR3 is CASRPGLGSYNEQFF. The CDR3, as DNA: TGTGCCAGCAGGCCGGGACTAGGTTCCTACAATGAGCAGTTCTTC.

This sequence joins TRBV9 and TRBJ2-3; D call uncertain. CDR3 length: 16 amino acids. Germline V gene lookup returns CDR1 SGDLS and CDR2 YYNGEE. V lost 4 bases, J lost 0 bases, and 15 bases lay in between. Here the CDR3 reads CASSSSRLPSTDTQYF. The CDR3 coding sequence is TGTGCCAGCAGCTCCTCGAGGTTACCTAGCACAGATACGCAGTATTTT.

The chain carries TRBV18 and TRBJ2-3, with a weak D call TRBD1 (5 bases). The V gene's germline CDR1 is KGHSH and CDR2 LQKENI. Trimming pared 5 bases from V and 7 bases from J, leaving 10 bases between. The CDR3 extends over 12 amino acids. The CDR3 protein is CASSSTENTQYF. CDR3 DNA sequence: TGTGCCAGCTCATCGACAGAAAATACGCAGTATTTT.

In its sample, this clone was seen once. The V call is TRBV7-2, the J call TRBJ2-3; possibly TRBD1 for D (6 bases). The CDR3 totals 14 residues. Germline CDR1 is SGHTA and CDR2 is FQGNSA. V was shortened by 5 bases and J by 0 bases, with 9 bases between the two germline ends. Here the CDR3 DNA reads TGTGCCAGCAGCCGACAGGTGAGCACAGATACGCAGTATTTT. This translates into CASSRQVSTDTQYF.

The chain recombines TRBV5-4 with TRBJ2-2; D unclear. CDR3 length equals 14 residues. The germline CDR1 and CDR2 sequences are SGHNT and YYREEE (reference sequence). V was clipped by 1 base and J by 3 bases, with 7 bases between them. CDR3 residues: CASSLNPDTGELFF. Here the CDR3 DNA reads TGTGCCAGCAGCTTGAATCCAGACACCGGGGAGCTGTTTTTT.

This chain joins TRBV11-2 and TRBJ2-6, with D perhaps matching TRBD1 or TRBD2 (5 bases each). CDR3 size: 17 residues. Trimming pared 4 bases from V and 2 bases from J, leaving 15 bases between. The germline V gene encodes CDR1 SGHAT and CDR2 FQNNGV. The CDR3 nucleotides are TGTGCCAGCAGCTCCGTCGGGTGGGGGACTGGGGCCAACGTCCTGACTTTC. It encodes CASSSVGWGTGANVLTF.

V usage is TRBV19 and J usage is TRBJ2-1, with D tentatively TRBD2 (5 bases). CDR3 size: 16 residues. Trimming removed 5 bases from V and 6 bases from J, with 20 bases in between. Germline V CDR1 and CDR2: LNHDA, SQIVND (reference sequence). In DNA, the CDR3 is TGTGCCAGTAGTTCTGTTCTAGCTTCCTTCCGCAATGAGCAGTTCTTC. This sequence encodes CASSSVLASFRNEQFF. Together with reference TRBV19 and TRBJ2-1, the CDR3 gives the full variable domain: DGGITQSPKYLFRKEGQNVTLSCEQNLNHDAMYWYRQDPGQGLRLIYYSQIVNDFQKGDIAEGYSVSREKKESFPLTVTSAQKNPTAFYLCASSSVLASFRNEQFFGPGTRLTVL.

The chain joins TRBV6-6 to TRBJ2-2; D is ambiguous. V lost 0 bases and J lost 2, with 7 bases in between. The germline CDR1 and CDR2 sequences are MNHNY and SVGAGI (reference sequence). The CDR3 sequence is 15 residues long. The CDR3 DNA reads TGTGCCAGCAGTTACTCGCTTAAAAACACCGGGGAGCTGTTTTTT. It codes for CASSYSLKNTGELFF.

Details on this clone: The sample has other DNA sequences that encode this CDR3 too. The CDR3 spells CASSLLRQGNEQFF. CDR3 DNA sequence: TGCGCCAGCAGCTTGTTGAGACAGGGGAATGAGCAGTTCTTC. The chain is built from TRBV5-1 and TRBJ2-1; 8 positions agree with TRBD1. The CDR3 sequence is 14 residues long. Germline values: CDR1 SGHRS, CDR2 YFSETQ. J was trimmed by 7 bases and V by 1 base; bases with no gene match: 4.

The chain combines TRBV7-8 with TRBJ1-2; TRBD1 matches at 9 bases. This CDR3 comprises 15 residues. J lost 6 bases, V lost 1 base, and 6 bases had no gene match. The germline CDR1 and CDR2 sequences are SGHVS and FQNEAQ. CDR3 in DNA: TGTGCCAGCAGCTTAGGGGACAGGGCTGGGGATGGCTACACCTTC. Protein product: CASSLGDRAGDGYTF.

This chain joins TRBV10-3 and TRBJ1-4; 7 bases align to TRBD1. V lost 6 bases to trimming and J lost 7 bases; unmatched junction nucleotides: 5. The CDR3 spans 13 residues. Per germline, CDR1 ENHRY and CDR2 SYGVKD. The CDR3, as DNA: TGTGCCATCAGGGGGACAGATTCTGAAAAACTGTTTTTT. Its translation is CAIRGTDSEKLFF.

The table lists this clone with a count of one. J is TRBJ1-1 and V is TRBV7-9; unclear D gene. This CDR3 contains 14 residues. Trimming left V 5 bases short and J 2 bases short, with 12 bases between. Germline CDR1 reads SEHNR; CDR2 reads FQNEAQ (reference sequence). The CDR3 loop reads CASSRRAVNTEAFF. Here the CDR3 DNA reads TGTGCCAGCAGCCGCCGGGCAGTTAACACTGAAGCTTTCTTT. Variable domain in full (rest from reference TRBV7-9 and TRBJ1-1): DTGVSQNPRHKITKRGQNVTFRCDPISEHNRLYWYRQTLGQGPEFLTYFQNEAQLEKSRLLSDRFSAERPKGSFSTLEIQRTEQGDSAMYLCASSRRAVNTEAFFGQGTRLTVV.

This chain links TRBV7-9 with TRBJ2-2; maybe TRBD2 (6 bases). CDR1 SEHNR and CDR2 FQNEAQ come from the germline V gene (reference sequence). The length of the CDR3 is 15 residues. V dropped 3 bases and J dropped 4 bases, with 12 bases sitting between them. The CDR3: CASSFSASVTGELFF. The CDR3 bases are TGTGCCAGCAGCTTTTCGGCTAGCGTCACCGGGGAGCTGTTTTTT.

The chain combines TRBV5-1 with TRBJ2-3; 7 nucleotides match TRBD2. The CDR3 has 16 residues. J was trimmed by 0 bases and V by 2 bases; bases with no gene match: 6. The V gene's germline CDR1 is SGHRS and CDR2 YFSETQ. This CDR3 is CASSFGGRASTDTQYF. The CDR3 DNA follows: TGCGCCAGCAGCTTCGGCGGGAGAGCTAGCACAGATACGCAGTATTTT.

The V and J genes are TRBV7-9 and TRBJ2-3; D gene uncertain. CDR1 is SEHNR and CDR2 is FQNEAQ in the germline V gene (reference sequence). Deletions cut 1 base from V and 0 bases from J, with 5 bases between. This CDR3 is 14 amino acids long. CDR3 in DNA: TGTGCCAGCAGCTTAGACCGGAGCACAGATACGCAGTATTTT. Translation gives CASSLDRSTDTQYF.

The chain carries TRBV5-4 and TRBJ2-1; D is unclear. The ends were cut back, 4 bases at V and 0 bases at J, with 17 bases in the middle. Looked up from germline, CDR1 is SGHNT and CDR2 is YYREEE (reference sequence). The CDR3 runs 17 residues. The CDR3 nucleotides read TGTGCCAGCAGCCATAGACGGAGCGTTAGCTCCTACAATGAGCAGTTCTTC. Translating gives CASSHRRSVSSYNEQFF. The full variable domain, with the rest looked up from reference TRBV5-4 and TRBJ2-1, is ETGVTQSPTHLIKTRGQQVTLRCSSQSGHNTVSWYQQALGQGPQFIFQYYREEENGRGNFPPRFSGLQFPNYSSELNVNALELDDSALYLCASSHRRSVSSYNEQFFGPGTRLTVL.

The chain links TRBV30 to TRBJ2-1; 9 bases are shared with TRBD2. Germline lookup yields CDR1 GTSNPN and CDR2 SVGIG (reference sequence). The CDR3 is made up of 19 amino acids. Germline trimming cut 2 bases from V and 4 bases from J; bases unmatched to any gene: 18. The CDR3 nucleotides read TGTGCCTGGAGTCCCACCCGGATTAGCGGGAGAGGGGTATACAATGAGCAGTTCTTC. As protein: CAWSPTRISGRGVYNEQFF.

The genes are TRBV18 and TRBJ2-5, with a tentative D call TRBD2 (7 bases). Trimming removed 0 bases from V and 2 bases from J, with 16 bases in between. CDR1 KGHSH and CDR2 LQKENI come from the germline V gene. CDR3 length: 17 residues. The CDR3 DNA sequence: TGTGCCAGCTCACCACCCACCGGGAGGCAGGGGCAAGAGACCCAGTACTTC. Translating gives CASSPPTGRQGQETQYF.

DNA for the CDR3: TGTGCCAGCAGTCGCCGGGGGTCCTACGAGCAGTACTTC. It codes for CASSRRGSYEQYF. This sequence joins TRBV27 and TRBJ2-7; the D gene is possibly TRBD2 (6 bases). This CDR3 region has 13 residues. CDR1 MNHEY and CDR2 SMNVEV come from the germline V gene (reference sequence). The V end lost 5 bases, the J end lost 1 base, and 9 bases lay between the germline ends.

The rearrangement uses TRBV5-1 and TRBJ1-1; D might be TRBD1 (5 bases). With 2 bases removed from V and 8 bases from J, the gap between germline ends came to 10 bases. Germline assignment: CDR1 SGHRS and CDR2 YFSETQ. CDR3 length equals 12 residues. DNA of the CDR3: TGCGCCAGCAGCTTACACCGGGACGAAGCTTTCTTT. As protein: CASSLHRDEAFF.

V is TRBV5-4 and J is TRBJ2-2; D might be TRBD1 or TRBD2, each matching 6 bases. V was clipped by 7 bases and J by 4 bases, with 17 bases between them. The CDR3 covers 15 residues. The germline V gene has CDR1 SGHNT and CDR2 YYREEE (reference sequence). The CDR3 coding sequence is TGTGCCAGCGGACCCGGGGGCCAGATCACCGGGGAGCTGTTTTTT. Its translation is CASGPGGQITGELFF.

The CDR3 coding sequence is TGTGCCAGCAGTTACTCGGGCCAGGGGAGGAACAGGGAGCTGTTTTTT. This gives the protein CASSYSGQGRNRELFF. The chain is built from TRBV6-5 and TRBJ2-2; D assignment may be TRBD1 or TRBD2 (6 bases each). CDR1 and CDR2 from the germline V gene are MNHEY and SVGAGI. Between the trimmed V and J ends, which lost 0 bases and 9 bases, there was a span of 17 bases. The CDR3 runs to 16 residues.

The chain links TRBV4-1 to TRBJ1-1, with no clear D. Per the germline V gene, CDR1 is MGHRA and CDR2 is YSYEKL. Trimming left V 1 base short and J 6 bases short, with 15 bases between. The CDR3 loop spans 15 amino acids. The CDR3 protein is CASSQGPTRTAEAFF. The CDR3 DNA reads as TGCGCCAGCAGCCAAGGCCCGACCCGAACAGCTGAAGCTTTCTTT.

This rearrangement joins TRBV18 to TRBJ1-2, with D maybe TRBD1 (5 bases). CDR1 and CDR2 (germline): KGHSH, LQKENI. V lost 4 bases, J lost 1 base, and 7 bases lay in between. The CDR3 runs 13 residues. CDR3 coding DNA: TGTGCCAGCTCACTCGACAGTAACTATGGCTACACCTTC. The encoded protein is CASSLDSNYGYTF. Full variable domain (remainder filled in from reference TRBV18 and TRBJ1-2): NAGVMQNPRHLVRRRGQEARLRCSPMKGHSHVYWYRQLPEEGLKFMVYLQKENIIDESGMPKERFSAEFPKEGPSILRIQQVVRGDSAAYFCASSLDSNYGYTFGSGTRLTVV.

The chain uses TRBV27 and TRBJ1-2; the match to TRBD1 covers 11 bases. This CDR3 spans 15 amino acids. Losses at the gene ends were 3 bases for V and 3 bases for J; bases not matched to a gene: 3. Germline CDR1 is MNHEY and CDR2 is SMNVEV (reference sequence). CDR3 protein: CASSFRTGGDYGYTF. The CDR3 bases are TGTGCCAGCAGTTTTCGGACAGGGGGCGACTATGGCTACACCTTC.

The chain is built from TRBV5-4 and TRBJ2-1; no clear D. V was shortened by 3 bases and J by 2 bases, with 6 bases between the two germline ends. The CDR3 has 13 amino acids. The germline V gene encodes CDR1 SGHNT and CDR2 YYREEE (reference sequence). The CDR3 spells CASSYTPYNEQFF. CDR3 in DNA: TGTGCCAGCAGCTACACGCCCTACAATGAGCAGTTCTTC.

The gene calls are TRBV7-2 and TRBJ1-4, with 7 positions matching TRBD1. The germline V gene has CDR1 SGHTA and CDR2 FQGNSA. Losses at the gene ends were 1 base for V and 1 base for J; bases not matched to a gene: 0. This CDR3 is 15 amino acids long. This CDR3 is CASSLGQGTNEKLFF. In DNA, the CDR3 is TGTGCCAGCAGCTTAGGACAGGGAACTAATGAAAAACTGTTTTTT.

The chain links TRBV29-1 to TRBJ2-1; 10 bases map to TRBD1. Trimming cost V 5 bases and J 8 bases; bases outside gene matches: 6. The CDR3 sequence is 13 residues long. Germline CDR1 SQVTM, CDR2 ANQGSEA. In DNA, the CDR3 is TGCAGCGTTCGTGGGACAGGGGTGGATGAGCAGTTCTTC. Residues: CSVRGTGVDEQFF.

The chain joins TRBV7-3 to TRBJ2-1; 8 nucleotides align to TRBD2. CDR3 length equals 16 residues. CDR1 and CDR2 (germline): SGHTA, FQGTGA. With 5 bases clipped from V and 3 bases from J, the junction kept 9 bases outside the gene matches. CDR3 sequence reads: CASSLHAGTSYNEQFF. DNA for the CDR3: TGTGCCAGCAGCCTCCACGCCGGGACTAGCTACAATGAGCAGTTCTTC. Full variable domain (outside the CDR3, taken from reference TRBV7-3 and TRBJ2-1): GAGVSQTPSNKVTEKGKYVELRCDPISGHTALYWYRQSLGQGPEFLIYFQGTGAADDSGLPNDRFFAVRPEGSVSTLKIQRTERGDSAVYLCASSLHAGTSYNEQFFGPGTRLTVL.

This clone was detected only once. The chain is built from TRBV7-8 and TRBJ1-4; D not certain. Germline CDR1 reads SGHVS; CDR2 reads FQNEAQ. The CDR3 covers 15 residues. Trimming removed 7 bases from V and 8 bases from J, with 20 bases in between. The CDR3 DNA reads TGTGCCAGCACCCAGAGACGGGTGGGCGGCGAAAAACTGTTTTTT. Its protein product is CASTQRRVGGEKLFF.